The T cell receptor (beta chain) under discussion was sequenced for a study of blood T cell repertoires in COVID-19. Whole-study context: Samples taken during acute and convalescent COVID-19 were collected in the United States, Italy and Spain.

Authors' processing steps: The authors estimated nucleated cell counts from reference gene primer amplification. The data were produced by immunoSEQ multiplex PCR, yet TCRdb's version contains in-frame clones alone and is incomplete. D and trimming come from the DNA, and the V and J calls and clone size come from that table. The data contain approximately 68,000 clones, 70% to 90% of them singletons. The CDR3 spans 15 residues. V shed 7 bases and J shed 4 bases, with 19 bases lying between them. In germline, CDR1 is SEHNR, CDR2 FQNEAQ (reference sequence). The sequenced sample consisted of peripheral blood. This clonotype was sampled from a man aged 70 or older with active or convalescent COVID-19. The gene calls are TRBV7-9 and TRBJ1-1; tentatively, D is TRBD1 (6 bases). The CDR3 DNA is TGTGCCAGCAACGATCCGGGACAACAGAGCACTGAAGCTTTCTTT. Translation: CASNDPGQQSTEAFF.